This passage covers 31 T cell receptor beta chains from one sample sequenced in a study of cytomegalovirus exposure and HLA in healthy donors. Measured with immunoSEQ multiplex PCR; TCRdb has only the in-frame clones, and not every one. Of roughly 82,000 clones in the sample, 90% to 95% were seen once. The specimen sequenced was PBMCs. The receptors shown here come from a man younger than 30 in good health and CMV-seronegative.

This chain uses TRBV19 with TRBJ1-5; no definite D call. In germline, CDR1 is LNHDA, CDR2 SQIVND (reference sequence). V shed 1 base and J shed 0 bases, with 4 bases lying between them. This CDR3 has 14 residues. Written as DNA, the CDR3 is TGTGCCAGTAGTATAGGAGATAGCAATCAGCCCCAGCATTTT. This sequence encodes CASSIGDSNQPQHF.

The chain links TRBV5-1 to TRBJ1-2, with 8 bases that match TRBD1. Losses at the gene ends were 0 bases for V and 5 bases for J; bases not matched to a gene: 3. This CDR3 has 14 amino acids. Germline CDR1 SGHRS, CDR2 YFSETQ. Here the CDR3 DNA reads TGCGCCAGCAGCTTGGGGCAGGGGGCATATGGCTACACCTTC. Amino acid sequence: CASSLGQGAYGYTF.

The chain combines TRBV6-5 with TRBJ1-6, with TRBD1 matching over 9 bases. The V gene end was trimmed by 7 bases and the J gene end by 9 bases; junction bases not matched to a gene: 10. This CDR3 spans 15 amino acids. Germline lookup yields CDR1 MNHEY and CDR2 SVGAGI. For the CDR3, the DNA is TGTGCCAGCACCATTCACAGGGGGCCAGGTTCACCCCTCCACTTT. Its translation is CASTIHRGPGSPLHF.

The J gene is TRBJ2-7, the V gene TRBV27; tentatively, D is TRBD1 (6 bases). The V end was cut by 6 bases, the J end by 2 bases, with 14 bases between. This CDR3 has 14 amino acids. Per germline, CDR1 MNHEY and CDR2 SMNVEV (reference sequence). Here the CDR3 DNA reads TGTGCCAGCAGCTATAGACAGGACACCTACGAGCAGTACTTC. It codes for CASSYRQDTYEQYF.

The CDR3 nucleotides read TGTGCCAGTAGTATAGTAAGCCAACGCGAGCAGTACTTC. Amino acids: CASSIVSQREQYF. The J gene is TRBJ2-7, the V gene TRBV19, with D unresolved. V was shortened by 1 base and J by 6 bases, with 10 bases between the two germline ends. The CDR3 totals 13 residues. Per the germline V gene, CDR1 is LNHDA and CDR2 is SQIVND (reference sequence).

This CDR3 reads CASSLMATEAFF. CDR3 coding DNA: TGTGCCAGCAGCTTGATGGCCACTGAAGCTTTCTTT. The genes are TRBV5-8 and TRBJ1-1; D is uncertain. Trimming stripped 1 base from V and 4 bases from J, with 5 bases between. CDR3 length: 12 residues. CDR1 and CDR2 (germline): SGHTS, YDEGEE.

J is TRBJ2-2 and V is TRBV5-4; TRBD2 might be the D (6 bases). V lost 2 bases and J 4 bases, leaving 15 bases between the germline ends. The CDR3 runs to 16 residues. Per the germline V gene, CDR1 is SGHNT and CDR2 is YYREEE (reference sequence). The CDR3: CASSFDLRRGTGELFF. The CDR3 nucleotides are TGTGCCAGCAGCTTTGACCTCCGGAGGGGCACCGGGGAGCTGTTTTTT. Combining the CDR3 with reference TRBV5-4 and TRBJ2-2 gives the whole variable domain ETGVTQSPTHLIKTRGQQVTLRCSSQSGHNTVSWYQQALGQGPQFIFQYYREEENGRGNFPPRFSGLQFPNYSSELNVNALELDDSALYLCASSFDLRRGTGELFFGEGSRLTVL.

This rearrangement joins TRBV5-4 to TRBJ2-7; 11 nucleotides match TRBD1. V gave up 4 bases and J gave up 4 bases; unmatched junction bases: 10. Germline V gives CDR1 SGHNT, CDR2 YYREEE (reference sequence). CDR3 length equals 16 residues. The CDR3 reads CASSNPRDRGTYEQYF. The CDR3 nucleotides are TGTGCCAGCAGCAACCCAAGGGACAGGGGGACGTACGAGCAGTACTTC.

V and J are TRBV18 and TRBJ2-1, with TRBD1 identical over 10 bases. This CDR3 has 15 residues. The J segment lost 8 bases and the V segment lost 4 bases, leaving 8 bases of the junction unmatched. Looked up from germline, CDR1 is KGHSH and CDR2 is LQKENI. DNA for the CDR3: TGTGCCAGCTCACTCGACAGGGGGCTTGGGGATGAGCAGTTCTTC. This translates into CASSLDRGLGDEQFF.

The chain is built from TRBV18 and TRBJ2-1; no clear D gene. V lost 2 bases and J 7 bases, leaving 9 bases between the germline ends. This CDR3 spans 13 amino acids. From germline, CDR1 is KGHSH and CDR2 LQKENI. CDR3 coding DNA: TGTGCCAGCTCACCATTCAGAATGAATGAGCAGTTCTTC. Protein sequence: CASSPFRMNEQFF.

Written as DNA, the CDR3 is TGCGCCAGCAGCCGGGACAGGACAAACACCGGGGAGCTGTTTTTT. This codes for CASSRDRTNTGELFF. This chain links TRBV10-1 with TRBJ2-2; 8 bases align to TRBD1. The J segment lost 2 bases and the V segment lost 6 bases, leaving 5 bases of the junction unmatched. The CDR3 has 15 amino acids. Looked up from germline, CDR1 is WNHNN and CDR2 is SYGVQD (reference sequence).

The CDR3 DNA sequence: TGTTCCACCGGGGGTCCCCTCAACAATGAGCAGTTCTTC. Amino acid sequence: CSTGGPLNNEQFF. The chain recombines TRBV10-3 with TRBJ2-1; TRBD2 might be the D (6 bases). The CDR3 is 13 residues long. Germline assignment: CDR1 ENHRY and CDR2 SYGVKD.

This chain links TRBV11-2 with TRBJ1-2; 7 nucleotides line up with TRBD1. Germline values: CDR1 SGHAT, CDR2 FQNNGV. The ends lost 5 bases at V and 6 bases at J; junction bases unmatched: 9. CDR3 length equals 14 residues. The CDR3 sequence: CASSPWDSGHGYTF. Here the CDR3 DNA reads TGTGCCAGCAGCCCCTGGGACAGCGGTCATGGCTACACCTTC.

This chain connects TRBV19 to TRBJ1-1; D not certain. This CDR3 region has 12 residues. In germline, CDR1 is LNHDA, CDR2 SQIVND (reference sequence). V was cut by 5 bases and J by 3 bases, with 7 bases left in between. The DNA of the CDR3 is TGTGCCAGTAGTGAGCCTTACACTGAAGCTTTCTTT. It specifies CASSEPYTEAFF. Variable domain in full (rest from reference TRBV19 and TRBJ1-1): DGGITQSPKYLFRKEGQNVTLSCEQNLNHDAMYWYRQDPGQGLRLIYYSQIVNDFQKGDIAEGYSVSREKKESFPLTVTSAQKNPTAFYLCASSEPYTEAFFGQGTRLTVV.

The V call is TRBV5-1, the J call TRBJ2-2; 10 nucleotides agree with TRBD2. Germline assignment: CDR1 SGHRS and CDR2 YFSETQ. The CDR3 is 17 residues long. J was trimmed by 7 bases and V by 5 bases; bases with no gene match: 14. The CDR3 sequence: CASRSRRTSGTFGELFF. The CDR3 bases are TGCGCCAGCAGGTCCCGAAGAACTAGCGGGACGTTCGGGGAGCTGTTTTTT.

The V gene is TRBV5-1, the J gene TRBJ2-7, with 10 nucleotides matching TRBD1. The junction had 5 bases not matched to a gene; V was cut back by 2 bases and J by 3 bases. The CDR3 has 15 residues. CDR1 and CDR2 (germline): SGHRS, YFSETQ. DNA for the CDR3: TGCGCCAGCAGCTTATTCCGGGACAGGGGCTACGAGCAGTACTTC. Protein sequence: CASSLFRDRGYEQYF.

The chain carries TRBV7-2 and TRBJ1-1, with no clear D. CDR1 SGHTA and CDR2 FQGNSA come from the germline V gene. V dropped 10 bases and J dropped 0 bases, with 12 bases sitting between them. The CDR3 is 13 amino acids. CDR3 sequence: CATVQNMNTEAFF. For the CDR3, the DNA is TGTGCCACCGTACAGAACATGAACACTGAAGCTTTCTTT.

The rearrangement joins TRBV11-2 to TRBJ1-1, with 8 bases aligning to TRBD1. The ends lost 1 base at V and 7 bases at J; junction bases unmatched: 8. Germline V CDR1 and CDR2: SGHAT, FQNNGV. The CDR3 totals 15 residues. CDR3 coding DNA: TGTGCCAGCAGCTTAGCGCAGGGGGCGATGGTTGAAGCTTTCTTT. Protein product: CASSLAQGAMVEAFF.

The chain combines TRBV27 with TRBJ1-1; tentative D call: TRBD1 (5 bases). The V end was cut by 2 bases, the J end by 1 base, with 14 bases between. The CDR3 is 16 residues long. The V gene's germline CDR1 is MNHEY and CDR2 SMNVEV (reference sequence). As DNA, the CDR3 is TGTGCCAGCAGTTTAGGGGCAGGGCAGAGGAACACTGAAGCTTTCTTT. It encodes CASSLGAGQRNTEAFF.

As DNA, the CDR3 is TGTGCCAGCTCACCAGGCTCAGCGAAGGCTGAGACCCAGTACTTC. Amino acid sequence: CASSPGSAKAETQYF. The chain recombines TRBV18 with TRBJ2-5, with unresolved D. V dropped 2 bases and J dropped 5 bases, with 15 bases sitting between them. The CDR3 loop spans 15 amino acids. Germline lookup yields CDR1 KGHSH and CDR2 LQKENI. Filled out from reference TRBV18 and TRBJ2-5, the complete variable domain reads NAGVMQNPRHLVRRRGQEARLRCSPMKGHSHVYWYRQLPEEGLKFMVYLQKENIIDESGMPKERFSAEFPKEGPSILRIQQVVRGDSAAYFCASSPGSAKAETQYFGPGTRLLVL.

The chain is built from TRBV6-5 and TRBJ1-1, with D hard to call. Germline-derived CDR1 and CDR2 are MNHEY and SVGAGI. The CDR3 spans 15 residues. Trimming took off 0 bases at V and 7 bases at J, with 15 bases between the two ends. The CDR3 DNA reads TGTGCCAGCAGTTACTCTTGGAGGGTGGGAGGTGAAGCTTTCTTT. Encoded protein: CASSYSWRVGGEAFF.

The chain recombines TRBV7-8 with TRBJ1-2; unclear D gene. CDR1 SGHVS and CDR2 FQNEAQ come from the germline V gene. Trimming took 5 bases from V and 4 from J, leaving 14 bases between them. There are 14 residues in the CDR3. Here the CDR3 reads CASSLNAAAYGYTF. In nucleotides, the CDR3 is TGTGCCAGCAGCCTTAACGCCGCGGCCTATGGCTACACCTTC.

The chain carries TRBV15 and TRBJ2-5; D possibly corresponds to TRBD1 (5 bases). This CDR3 is built from 12 residues. V lost 0 bases, J lost 7 bases, and 6 bases lay in between. Per the germline V gene, CDR1 is LNHNV and CDR2 is YYDKDF (reference sequence). CDR3 nucleotide sequence: TGTGCCACCAGCAGAGAGGGGCGGACCCAGTACTTC. It encodes CATSREGRTQYF. Supplemented by reference TRBV15 and TRBJ2-5, the full variable domain reads DAMVIQNPRYQVTQFGKPVTLSCSQTLNHNVMYWYQQKSSQAPKLLFHYYDKDFNNEADTPDNFQSRRPNTSFCFLDIRSPGLGDTAMYLCATSREGRTQYFGPGTRLLVL.

The chain carries TRBV27 and TRBJ1-3; TRBD1 is a possible D gene (5 bases). The CDR3 is 15 amino acids. Between the trimmed V and J ends, which lost 8 bases and 2 bases, there was a span of 16 bases. The germline CDR1 and CDR2 sequences are MNHEY and SMNVEV (reference sequence). The chain's CDR3 is CASGPAGYPGNTIYF. In DNA, the CDR3 is TGTGCCAGCGGCCCGGCAGGGTACCCTGGAAACACCATATATTTT.

The gene calls are TRBV27 and TRBJ2-2; 14 nucleotides align to TRBD2. CDR1 and CDR2 (germline): MNHEY, SMNVEV (reference sequence). With 5 bases clipped from V and 3 bases from J, the junction kept 11 bases outside the gene matches. This CDR3 has 19 amino acids. The DNA of the CDR3 is TGTGCCAGCAGTCTACGACTAGCGGGAGGGGTAACGGACACCGGGGAGCTGTTTTTT. This gives the protein CASSLRLAGGVTDTGELFF.

The chain joins TRBV5-1 to TRBJ2-7; tentative D call: TRBD1 (6 bases). The germline V and J ends were trimmed by 2 bases and 4 bases, with 10 bases remaining between them. The germline V gene has CDR1 SGHRS and CDR2 YFSETQ. The length of the CDR3 is 13 residues. The CDR3, as DNA: TGCGCCAGCAGCTTCTTAAGGGGGTACGAGCAGTACTTC. It is translated as CASSFLRGYEQYF.

This sequence joins TRBV2 and TRBJ2-7, with D perhaps TRBD1 (6 bases). The CDR3 contains 14 residues. CDR1 SNHLY and CDR2 FYNNEI come from the germline V gene. V was shortened by 1 base and J by 3 bases, with 10 bases between the two germline ends. The CDR3 reads CASSEGPGHYEQYF. The CDR3 coding sequence is TGTGCCAGCAGTGAAGGGCCGGGACACTACGAGCAGTACTTC. Based on the CDR3 plus reference TRBV2 and TRBJ2-7, the full variable domain is EPEVTQTPSHQVTQMGQEVILRCVPISNHLYFYWYRQILGQKVEFLVSFYNNEISEKSEIFDDQFSVERPDGSNFTLKIRSTKLEDSAMYFCASSEGPGHYEQYFGPGTRLTVT.

The rearrangement uses TRBV10-1 and TRBJ2-5, with 8 positions matching TRBD1. Germline V lookup: CDR1 WNHNN, CDR2 SYGVQD (reference sequence). This CDR3 contains 14 residues. Germline trimming cut 5 bases from V and 4 bases from J; bases unmatched to any gene: 6. The CDR3 DNA reads as TGCGCCAGCAGTTATGGACAGGGAAGAGAGACCCAGTACTTC. Protein: CASSYGQGRETQYF.

The gene calls are TRBV27 and TRBJ1-6, with 8 bases lining up with TRBD1. This CDR3 is built from 17 residues. The V gene's germline CDR1 is MNHEY and CDR2 SMNVEV (reference sequence). V lost 6 bases to trimming and J lost 8 bases; unmatched junction nucleotides: 15. CDR3 loop: CASRRERDRWSDSPLHF. Written as DNA, the CDR3 is TGTGCCAGCAGACGCGAGCGGGACAGGTGGAGTGATTCACCCCTCCACTTT.

The chain uses TRBV27 and TRBJ2-7, with a tentative D call TRBD2 (7 bases). V lost 3 bases, J lost 3 bases, and 15 bases lay in between. This CDR3 is 15 amino acids long. CDR1 is MNHEY, CDR2 SMNVEV, per germline (reference sequence). CDR3 region: CASSFIGGPIYEQYF. The CDR3 DNA reads as TGTGCCAGCAGTTTTATCGGGGGGCCGATCTACGAGCAGTACTTC.

The genes are TRBV7-2 and TRBJ2-7; TRBD1 matches at 9 bases. The CDR3 covers 15 residues. Germline V CDR1 and CDR2: SGHTA, FQGNSA. Germline trimming cut 3 bases from V and 3 bases from J; bases unmatched to any gene: 6. The CDR3 is CASSFIVDRGYEQYF. The CDR3 DNA reads TGTGCCAGCAGCTTCATTGTGGACAGGGGCTACGAGCAGTACTTC.